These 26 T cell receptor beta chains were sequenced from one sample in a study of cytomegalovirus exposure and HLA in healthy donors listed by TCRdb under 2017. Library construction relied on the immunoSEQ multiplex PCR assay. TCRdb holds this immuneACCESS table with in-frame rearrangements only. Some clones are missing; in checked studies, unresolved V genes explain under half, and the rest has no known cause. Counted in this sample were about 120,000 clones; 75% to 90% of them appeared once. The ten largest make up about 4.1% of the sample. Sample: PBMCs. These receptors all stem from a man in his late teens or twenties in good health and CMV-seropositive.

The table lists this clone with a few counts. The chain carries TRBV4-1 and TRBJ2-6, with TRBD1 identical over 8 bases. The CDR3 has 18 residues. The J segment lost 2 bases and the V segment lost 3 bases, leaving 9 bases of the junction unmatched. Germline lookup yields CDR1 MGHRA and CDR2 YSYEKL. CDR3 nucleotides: TGCGCCAGCAGCCATGGAGGCAGGGGGCGTACTGGGGCCAACGTCCTGACTTTC. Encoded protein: CASSHGGRGRTGANVLTF.

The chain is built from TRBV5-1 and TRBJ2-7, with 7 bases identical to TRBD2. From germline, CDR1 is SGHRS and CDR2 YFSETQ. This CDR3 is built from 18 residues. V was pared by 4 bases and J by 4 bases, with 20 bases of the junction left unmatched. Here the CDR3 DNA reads TGCGCCAGCAGCCCCGGAATCCCGGGGGGTCTTAGGCCGTACGAGCAGTACTTC. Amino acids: CASSPGIPGGLRPYEQYF.

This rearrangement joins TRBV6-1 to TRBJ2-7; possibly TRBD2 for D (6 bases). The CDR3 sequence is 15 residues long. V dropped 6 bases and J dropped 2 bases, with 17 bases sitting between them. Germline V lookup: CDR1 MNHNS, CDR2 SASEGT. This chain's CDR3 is CASRTGGTDPYEQYF. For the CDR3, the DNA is TGTGCCAGCAGGACGGGCGGGACGGACCCCTACGAGCAGTACTTC.

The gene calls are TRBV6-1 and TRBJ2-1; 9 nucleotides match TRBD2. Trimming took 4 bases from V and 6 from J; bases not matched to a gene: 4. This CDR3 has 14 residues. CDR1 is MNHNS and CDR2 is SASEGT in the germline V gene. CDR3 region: CASSGGGAFNEQFF. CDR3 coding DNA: TGTGCCAGCAGTGGCGGGGGGGCATTCAATGAGCAGTTCTTC.

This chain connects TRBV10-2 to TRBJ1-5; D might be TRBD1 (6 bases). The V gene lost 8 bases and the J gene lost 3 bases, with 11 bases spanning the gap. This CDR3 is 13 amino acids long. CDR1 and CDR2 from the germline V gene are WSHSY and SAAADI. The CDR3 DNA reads TGCGCCAGCGCCGGGACACCCAATCAGCCCCAGCATTTT. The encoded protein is CASAGTPNQPQHF.

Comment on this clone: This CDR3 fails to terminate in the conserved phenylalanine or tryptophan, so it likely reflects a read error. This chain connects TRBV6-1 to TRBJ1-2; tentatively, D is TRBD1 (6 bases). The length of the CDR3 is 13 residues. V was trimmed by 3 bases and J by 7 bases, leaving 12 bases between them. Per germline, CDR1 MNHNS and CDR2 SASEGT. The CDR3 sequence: CASSEKTGFGYTL. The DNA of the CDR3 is TGTGCCAGCAGTGAGAAAACAGGGTTTGGCTACACCCTC.

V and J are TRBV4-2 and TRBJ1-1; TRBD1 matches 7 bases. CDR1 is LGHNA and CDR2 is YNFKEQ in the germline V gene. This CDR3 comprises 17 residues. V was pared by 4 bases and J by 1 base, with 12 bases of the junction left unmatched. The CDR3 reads CASSPAGAGGPNTEAFF. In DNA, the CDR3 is TGTGCCAGCAGCCCAGCAGGGGCAGGGGGACCGAACACTGAAGCTTTCTTT.

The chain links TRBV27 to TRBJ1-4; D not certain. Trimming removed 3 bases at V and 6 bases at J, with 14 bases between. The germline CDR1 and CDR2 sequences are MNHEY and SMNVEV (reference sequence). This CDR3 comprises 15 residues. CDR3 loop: CASSLSMGTDEKLFF. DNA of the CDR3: TGTGCCAGCAGTTTGAGTATGGGCACAGATGAAAAACTGTTTTTT.

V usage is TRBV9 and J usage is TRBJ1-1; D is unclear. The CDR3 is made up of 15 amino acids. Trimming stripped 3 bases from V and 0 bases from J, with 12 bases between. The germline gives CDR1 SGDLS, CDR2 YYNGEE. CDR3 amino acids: CASSGGFGVNTEAFF. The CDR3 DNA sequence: TGTGCCAGCAGCGGCGGGTTCGGAGTGAACACTGAAGCTTTCTTT.

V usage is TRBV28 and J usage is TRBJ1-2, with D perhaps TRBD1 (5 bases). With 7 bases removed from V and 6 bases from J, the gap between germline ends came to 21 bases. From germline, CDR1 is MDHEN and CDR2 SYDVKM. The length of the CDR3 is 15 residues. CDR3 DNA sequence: TGTGCCAGCACCGGCGCCAACAGGCAGTTCGATGGCTACACCTTC. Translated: CASTGANRQFDGYTF.

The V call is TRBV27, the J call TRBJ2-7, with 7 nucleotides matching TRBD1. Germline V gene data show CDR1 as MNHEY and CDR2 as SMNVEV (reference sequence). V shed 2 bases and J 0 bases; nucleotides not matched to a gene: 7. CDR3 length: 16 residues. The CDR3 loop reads CASSLPGQDLSYEQYF. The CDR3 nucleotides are TGTGCCAGCAGTTTACCAGGACAGGACCTCTCCTACGAGCAGTACTTC.

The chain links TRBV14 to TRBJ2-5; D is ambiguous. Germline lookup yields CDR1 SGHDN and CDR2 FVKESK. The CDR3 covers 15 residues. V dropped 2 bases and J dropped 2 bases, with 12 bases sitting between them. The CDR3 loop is CASSQQLSPQETQYF. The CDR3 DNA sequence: TGTGCCAGCAGCCAACAGTTATCGCCTCAAGAGACCCAGTACTTC.

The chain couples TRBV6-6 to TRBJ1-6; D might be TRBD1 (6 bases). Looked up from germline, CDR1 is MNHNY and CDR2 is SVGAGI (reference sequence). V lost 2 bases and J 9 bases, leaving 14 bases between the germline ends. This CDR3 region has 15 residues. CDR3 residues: CASSYGTGRLSPLHF. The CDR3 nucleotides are TGTGCCAGCAGTTACGGAACAGGGCGTCTTTCACCCCTCCACTTT.

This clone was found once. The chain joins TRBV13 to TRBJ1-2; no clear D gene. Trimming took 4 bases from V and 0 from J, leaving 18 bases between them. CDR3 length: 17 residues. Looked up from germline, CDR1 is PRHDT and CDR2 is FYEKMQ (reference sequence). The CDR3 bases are TGTGCCAGCAGCTCCGGACGGAGGCTTGAACCTAACTATGGCTACACCTTC. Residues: CASSSGRRLEPNYGYTF.

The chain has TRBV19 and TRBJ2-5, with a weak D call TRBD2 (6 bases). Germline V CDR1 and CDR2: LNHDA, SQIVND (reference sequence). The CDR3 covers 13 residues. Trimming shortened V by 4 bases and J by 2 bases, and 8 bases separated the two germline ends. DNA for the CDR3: TGTGCCAGTAGTACTAGCGTACAAGAGACCCAGTACTTC. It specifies CASSTSVQETQYF.

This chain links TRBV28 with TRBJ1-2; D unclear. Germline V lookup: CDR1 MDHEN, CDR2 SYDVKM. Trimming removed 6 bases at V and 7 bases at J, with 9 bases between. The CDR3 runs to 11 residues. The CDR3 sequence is CASRFSGGYTF. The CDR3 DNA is TGTGCCAGCAGATTCAGCGGTGGCTACACCTTC.

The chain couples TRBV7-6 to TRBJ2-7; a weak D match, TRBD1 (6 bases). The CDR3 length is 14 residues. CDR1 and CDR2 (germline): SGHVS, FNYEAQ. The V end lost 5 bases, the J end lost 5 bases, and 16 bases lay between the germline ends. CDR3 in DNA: TGTGCCAGCAGCCCACGGGACAACATTCACGAGCAGTACTTC. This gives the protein CASSPRDNIHEQYF.

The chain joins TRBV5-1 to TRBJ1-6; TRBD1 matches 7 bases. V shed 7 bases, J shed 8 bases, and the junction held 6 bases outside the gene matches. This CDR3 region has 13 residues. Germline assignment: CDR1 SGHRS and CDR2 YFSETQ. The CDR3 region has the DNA TGCGCCAGCGGTGCAGGGGGGTATTCACCCCTCCACTTT. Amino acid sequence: CASGAGGYSPLHF.

The CDR3 reads CASGKDRRNSPLHF. CDR3 nucleotide sequence: TGTGCCAGCGGTAAGGACAGAAGGAATTCACCCCTCCACTTT. V usage is TRBV6-5 and J usage is TRBJ1-6; TRBD1 is a possible D gene (6 bases). There are 14 residues in the CDR3. The V end was cut by 8 bases, the J end by 7 bases, with 15 bases between. Germline-derived CDR1 and CDR2 are MNHEY and SVGAGI.

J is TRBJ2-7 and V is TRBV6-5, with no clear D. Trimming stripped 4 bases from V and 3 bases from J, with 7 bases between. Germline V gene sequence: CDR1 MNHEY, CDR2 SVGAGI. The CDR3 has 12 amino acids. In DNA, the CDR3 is TGTGCCAGCAGTTCTTTCTACTACGAGCAGTACTTC. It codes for CASSSFYYEQYF.

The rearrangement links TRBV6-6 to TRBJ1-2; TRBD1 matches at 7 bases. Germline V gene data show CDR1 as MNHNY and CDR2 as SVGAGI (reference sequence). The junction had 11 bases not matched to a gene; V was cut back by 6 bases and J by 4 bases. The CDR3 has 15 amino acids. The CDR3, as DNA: TGTGCCAGCAGCCCAGGGGGGACAGACATCTATGGCTACACCTTC. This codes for CASSPGGTDIYGYTF.

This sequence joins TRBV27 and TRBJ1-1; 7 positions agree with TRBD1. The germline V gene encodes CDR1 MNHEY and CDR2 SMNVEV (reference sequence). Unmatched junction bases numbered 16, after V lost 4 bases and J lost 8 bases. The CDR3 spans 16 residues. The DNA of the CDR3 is TGTGCCAGCAGTTCTTACCTCATGACAGGGCGGGCCGAAGCTTTCTTT. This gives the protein CASSSYLMTGRAEAFF.

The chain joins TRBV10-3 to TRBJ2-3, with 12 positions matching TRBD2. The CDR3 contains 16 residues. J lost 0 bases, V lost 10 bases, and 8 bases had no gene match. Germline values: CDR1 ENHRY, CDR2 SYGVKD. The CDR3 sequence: CATRTSGAKSTDTQYF. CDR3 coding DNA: TGTGCCACCAGGACTAGCGGGGCAAAAAGCACAGATACGCAGTATTTT.

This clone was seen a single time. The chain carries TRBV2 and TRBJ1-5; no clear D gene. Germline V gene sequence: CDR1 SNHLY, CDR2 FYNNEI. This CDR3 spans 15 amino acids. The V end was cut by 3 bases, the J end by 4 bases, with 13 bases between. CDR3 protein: CASSESLSWNQPQHF. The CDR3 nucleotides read TGTGCCAGCAGTGAGAGCTTAAGCTGGAATCAGCCCCAGCATTTT. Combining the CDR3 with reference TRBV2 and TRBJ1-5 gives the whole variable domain EPEVTQTPSHQVTQMGQEVILRCVPISNHLYFYWYRQILGQKVEFLVSFYNNEISEKSEIFDDQFSVERPDGSNFTLKIRSTKLEDSAMYFCASSESLSWNQPQHFGDGTRLSIL.

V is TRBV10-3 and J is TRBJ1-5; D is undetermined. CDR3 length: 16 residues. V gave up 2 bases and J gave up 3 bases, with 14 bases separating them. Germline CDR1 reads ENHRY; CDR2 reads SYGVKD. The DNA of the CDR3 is TGTGCCATCAGTGAGGGTAACAACCGTGCCAATCAGCCCCAGCATTTT. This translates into CAISEGNNRANQPQHF.

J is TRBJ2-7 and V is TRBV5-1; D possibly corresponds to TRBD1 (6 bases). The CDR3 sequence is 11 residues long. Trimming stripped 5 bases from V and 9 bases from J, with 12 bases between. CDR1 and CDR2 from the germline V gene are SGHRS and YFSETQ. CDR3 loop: CASREQGLQYF. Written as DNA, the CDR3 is TGCGCCAGCAGGGAGCAGGGGTTGCAGTACTTC.